What follows is one T cell receptor beta chain and its context. Mismatch with germline at one junction end may stem from a read error. The sample originates from a study of tumor and adjacent non-tumor tissue in lung cancer. No cell sorting was done before RNA was extracted from the tissue. Per germline, CDR1 LGHNA and CDR2 YSLEER. This CDR3 comprises 15 residues. The library came from three nested PCR rounds adapted from ARM-PCR protocols. TCRdb reanalysed the multiplex PCR reads using MiXCR and keeps one entry per CDR3 protein. The table shows 200,000 or so distinct CDR3 sequences, with around 70% occurring only once.

The chain joins TRBV4-3 to TRBJ1-2; 8 bases fit TRBD1. The sequence came from a man in his sixties with non-small cell lung cancer. The sequencing input was lung tumor tissue. DNA for the CDR3: TGCGCCAGCAGGCGGGGACAGGAGACTAAATATGGCTACACCTTC. Its translation is CASRRGQETKYGYTF.